The 30 T cell receptor beta chains reported below all come from one sample, sequenced in a study of OX40 agonist ivuxolimab in advanced cancers. Profiled with immunoSEQ multiplex PCR; TCRdb holds only in-frame clones, not every one. The sample contains about 73,000 clones, around 80% of which appear only once. The sequencing used CD4+ or CD8+ T cells sorted from blood, collected in a trial of the OX40 agonist ivuxolimab. Source of these receptors: an adult with an advanced solid tumor such as melanoma, head and neck, liver or kidney cancer.

This clone has a single count. This chain joins TRBV4-3 and TRBJ2-3; TRBD2 might be the D (5 bases). Per the germline V gene, CDR1 is LGHNA and CDR2 is YSLEER. The V end lost 1 base, the J end lost 8 bases, and 13 bases lay between the germline ends. The CDR3 has 14 residues. DNA of the CDR3: TGCGCCAGCAGCCAAGGGTTAGCGAAAGGTACGCAGTATTTT. Translating gives CASSQGLAKGTQYF.

V and J are TRBV7-9 and TRBJ1-3; 10 bases align to TRBD1. Per germline, CDR1 SEHNR and CDR2 FQNEAQ (reference sequence). V trimming: 5 bases; J trimming: 0 bases; junction bases outside the gene matches: 7. This CDR3 spans 17 amino acids. The CDR3 DNA is TGTGCCAGCAGCCACCCGGGACAGGGGACCTCTGGAAACACCATATATTTT. This gives the protein CASSHPGQGTSGNTIYF.

The chain combines TRBV13 with TRBJ1-2, with D hard to call. V was cut by 5 bases and J by 7 bases, with 17 bases left in between. The length of the CDR3 is 14 residues. The germline CDR1 and CDR2 sequences are PRHDT and FYEKMQ (reference sequence). DNA of the CDR3: TGTGCCAGCAGCCAGCTAAATTTGCTGCGTGGCTACACCTTC. Its translation: CASSQLNLLRGYTF.

This sequence joins TRBV11-1 and TRBJ2-1, with 11 bases matching TRBD2. V was clipped by 1 base and J by 7 bases; unmatched bases: 9. CDR1 is SGHAT and CDR2 is FQDESV in the germline V gene (reference sequence). The CDR3 has 17 amino acids. The CDR3 DNA sequence: TGTGCCAGCAGCTTAGTGGCTAGCGGGGGGCTAAGGAATGAGCAGTTCTTC. This translates into CASSLVASGGLRNEQFF. The full variable domain, rest sourced from reference TRBV11-1 and TRBJ2-1, is EAEVAQSPRYKITEKSQAVAFWCDPISGHATLYWYRQILGQGPELLVQFQDESVVDDSQLPKDRFSAERLKGVDSTLKIQPAELGDSAMYLCASSLVASGGLRNEQFFGPGTRLTVL.

The chain couples TRBV30 to TRBJ2-7, with 7 bases aligning to TRBD1. With 0 bases clipped from V and 6 bases from J, the junction kept 5 bases outside the gene matches. The CDR3 length is 13 residues. Germline loops: CDR1 GTSNPN, CDR2 SVGIG (reference sequence). CDR3 DNA: TGTGCCTGGAGTGTACAGGGGAGAGGCGAGCAGTACTTC. Protein product: CAWSVQGRGEQYF. The entire variable domain, with the rest obtained from reference TRBV30 and TRBJ2-7, is as follows: SQTIHQWPATLVQPVGSPLSLECTVEGTSNPNLYWYRQAAGRGLQLLFYSVGIGQISSEVPQNLSASRPQDRQFILSSKKLLLSDSGFYLCAWSVQGRGEQYFGPGTRLTVT.

The chain employs TRBV27 and TRBJ2-4; TRBD1 matches 8 bases. The CDR3 length is 16 residues. The germline CDR1 and CDR2 sequences are MNHEY and SMNVEV (reference sequence). With V trimmed by 5 bases and J by 4 bases, 10 bases remained unmatched. The CDR3 DNA sequence: TGTGCCAGCAGTCTTGGACAGGGAGTATCGAAAAACATTCAGTACTTC. Protein product: CASSLGQGVSKNIQYF.

The rearrangement links TRBV4-3 to TRBJ1-1; D not certain. V was pared by 0 bases and J by 11 bases, with 19 bases between. The CDR3 length is 15 residues. Germline-derived CDR1 and CDR2 are LGHNA and YSLEER. The CDR3 protein is CASSQDQGAFIGAFF. In DNA, the CDR3 is TGCGCCAGCAGCCAAGATCAAGGTGCCTTTATAGGGGCTTTCTTT.

This clone was picked up one time. The chain is built from TRBV27 and TRBJ1-4; 9 bases are shared with TRBD1. In germline, CDR1 is MNHEY, CDR2 SMNVEV (reference sequence). This CDR3 is 15 amino acids long. V dropped 4 bases and J dropped 5; count of bases not matched to a gene: 5. The CDR3 DNA follows: TGTGCCAGCAGTTCCTTCGGGACAGGGAATGAAAAACTGTTTTTT. This sequence encodes CASSSFGTGNEKLFF.

This clone showed up many times. J is TRBJ1-2 and V is TRBV11-2; D may be TRBD1 (6 bases). Germline CDR1 is SGHAT and CDR2 is FQNNGV. Between the trimmed V and J ends, which lost 5 bases and 2 bases, there was a span of 12 bases. The length of the CDR3 is 14 residues. CDR3 coding DNA: TGTGCCAGCAGCGAACAACAGGGAAACTATGGCTACACCTTC. Translated, it gives CASSEQQGNYGYTF. Variable domain in full (rest from reference TRBV11-2 and TRBJ1-2): EAGVAQSPRYKIIEKRQSVAFWCNPISGHATLYWYQQILGQGPKLLIQFQNNGVVDDSQLPKDRFSAERLKGVDSTLKIQPAKLEDSAVYLCASSEQQGNYGYTFGSGTRLTVV.

The chain joins TRBV13 to TRBJ1-1; D not resolved. Germline V lookup: CDR1 PRHDT, CDR2 FYEKMQ (reference sequence). CDR3 size: 15 residues. V was trimmed by 4 bases and J by 1 base, leaving 13 bases between them. The CDR3: CASSWYQVTNTEAFF. The CDR3 DNA reads as TGTGCCAGCAGCTGGTATCAGGTTACGAACACTGAAGCTTTCTTT. Combining the CDR3 with reference TRBV13 and TRBJ1-1 gives the whole variable domain AAGVIQSPRHLIKEKRETATLKCYPIPRHDTVYWYQQGPGQDPQFLISFYEKMQSDKGSIPDRFSAQQFSDYHSELNMSSLELGDSALYFCASSWYQVTNTEAFFGQGTRLTVV.

This chain links TRBV5-6 with TRBJ1-5, with 7 bases matching TRBD1. The CDR3 has 15 amino acids. From germline, CDR1 is SGHDT and CDR2 YYEEEE. The V segment lost 4 bases and the J segment 3 bases; nucleotides outside the gene matches: 7. CDR3 loop: CASSRGDSNNQPQHF. The CDR3 nucleotides read TGTGCCAGCAGCAGGGGGGACAGCAACAATCAGCCCCAGCATTTT.

The rearrangement joins TRBV6-6 to TRBJ2-5; possibly TRBD2 for D (6 bases). CDR3 length: 12 amino acids. V was pared by 5 bases and J by 4 bases, with 8 bases between. CDR1 MNHNY and CDR2 SVGAGI come from the germline V gene (reference sequence). The CDR3 protein is CASSGGRETQYF. The CDR3 DNA is TGTGCCAGCAGTGGGGGGAGAGAGACCCAGTACTTC.

The chain uses TRBV5-1 and TRBJ2-1, with D hard to call. The CDR3 loop spans 14 amino acids. Germline V gene lookup returns CDR1 SGHRS and CDR2 YFSETQ. Trimming removed 6 bases at V and 4 bases at J, with 14 bases between. CDR3 coding DNA: TGCGCCAGCAATTTTGGCACAACATACAATGAGCAGTTCTTC. Translating it yields CASNFGTTYNEQFF.

The rearrangement joins TRBV5-5 to TRBJ2-6; weak D call: TRBD2 (5 bases). This CDR3 is built from 18 residues. V dropped 1 base and J dropped 9 bases, with 23 bases sitting between them. Germline lookup yields CDR1 SGHKS and CDR2 YYEKEE (reference sequence). CDR3 DNA sequence: TGTGCCAGCAGCTTGTGGAAGCTCCCGCTGTGGGAGAACAACGTCCTGACTTTC. Encoded protein: CASSLWKLPLWENNVLTF.

This clone was seen a few times. The chain combines TRBV28 with TRBJ2-3; 9 bases fit TRBD1. The V gene's germline CDR1 is MDHEN and CDR2 SYDVKM. V shed 4 bases and J 3 bases; nucleotides not matched to a gene: 14. This CDR3 spans 18 amino acids. CDR3 amino acids: CASSSSHQTGGGTDTQYF. DNA of the CDR3: TGTGCCAGCAGTTCCTCCCACCAAACAGGGGGCGGAACAGATACGCAGTATTTT. Variable domain in full (rest from reference TRBV28 and TRBJ2-3): DVKVTQSSRYLVKRTGEKVFLECVQDMDHENMFWYRQDPGLGLRLIYFSYDVKMKEKGDIPEGYSVSREKKERFSLILESASTNQTSMYLCASSSSHQTGGGTDTQYFGPGTRLTVL.

This clone was observed once. This sequence joins TRBV6-6 and TRBJ2-7; D not certain. The V end lost 6 bases, the J end lost 4 bases, and 7 bases lay between the germline ends. Germline-derived CDR1 and CDR2 are MNHNY and SVGAGI (reference sequence). This CDR3 is 11 amino acids long. DNA for the CDR3: TGTGCCAGCAGCCGGGCTTACGAGCAGTACTTC. This gives the protein CASSRAYEQYF.

J is TRBJ2-5 and V is TRBV6-5; D is uncertain. CDR3 size: 14 residues. Germline V gene lookup returns CDR1 MNHEY and CDR2 SVGAGI. V was clipped by 7 bases and J by 5 bases, with 17 bases between them. This chain's CDR3 is CASTTPGLSETQYF. DNA of the CDR3: TGTGCCAGCACCACCCCCGGGCTAAGCGAGACCCAGTACTTC.

The V and J genes are TRBV9 and TRBJ1-2; D is ambiguous. Trimming removed 3 bases at V and 4 bases at J, with 13 bases between. Germline CDR1 reads SGDLS; CDR2 reads YYNGEE. The CDR3 is 14 residues long. For the CDR3, the DNA is TGTGCCAGCAGCGAGGATCGGGGTAGCTATGGCTACACCTTC. Protein sequence: CASSEDRGSYGYTF.

V usage is TRBV21-1 and J usage is TRBJ2-1; the table calls TRBD2, which could not be checked here. TRBV21-1 is a pseudogene locus. There are 16 residues in the CDR3. The CDR3 nucleotides are TGTGCCAGCAGCAGAACGGGAGGCCCGGGGAACAATGAGCAGTTCTTC. Amino acids: CASSRTGGPGNNEQFF.

The chain carries TRBV13 and TRBJ2-3; TRBD2 matches 12 bases. Germline V gene lookup returns CDR1 PRHDT and CDR2 FYEKMQ (reference sequence). The trim removed 4 bases at V and 4 bases at J, leaving 6 bases unmatched. This CDR3 spans 16 amino acids. CDR3 DNA: TGTGCCAGCAGCTCCGGACTAGCGGGAATCCCAGATACGCAGTATTTT. Amino acid sequence: CASSSGLAGIPDTQYF.

The chain couples TRBV7-2 to TRBJ1-5; possible D gene TRBD1, 5 bases. The germline V and J ends were trimmed by 1 base and 2 bases, with 9 bases remaining between them. The V gene's germline CDR1 is SGHTA and CDR2 FQGNSA. The CDR3 contains 15 residues. As DNA, the CDR3 is TGTGCCAGCAGCTTAGGCAGGGTTGGCAATCAGCCCCAGCATTTT. The encoded protein is CASSLGRVGNQPQHF.

The chain has TRBV6-6 and TRBJ1-5; the D is unclear. The CDR3 is 15 amino acids. V lost 6 bases, J lost 1 base, and 13 bases lay in between. Germline V CDR1 and CDR2: MNHNY, SVGAGI (reference sequence). CDR3 in DNA: TGTGCCAGCAGACAGAGGACCGAAAGCAATCAGCCCCAGCATTTT. Translated: CASRQRTESNQPQHF.

This chain uses TRBV18 with TRBJ2-5; possible D gene TRBD2, 5 bases. The V and J ends lost 5 bases and 2 bases respectively, with 12 bases between them. Germline V CDR1 and CDR2: KGHSH, LQKENI. CDR3 length: 14 amino acids. CDR3 amino acids: CASSEGIQQETQYF. Written as DNA, the CDR3 is TGTGCCAGCTCAGAGGGAATCCAACAAGAGACCCAGTACTTC.

By proportion, this clone is medium-sized. This sample also contains other DNA sequences that code for the same CDR3. The chain's CDR3 is CASPGNYGYTF. CDR3 DNA: TGTGCCTCCCCCGGGAACTATGGCTACACCTTC. The rearrangement joins TRBV30 to TRBJ1-2; D not resolved. This CDR3 comprises 11 residues. Trimming pared 7 bases from V and 2 bases from J, leaving 8 bases between. The germline V gene encodes CDR1 GTSNPN and CDR2 SVGIG (reference sequence).

The gene calls are TRBV2 and TRBJ2-3, with a tentative D call TRBD2 (5 bases). CDR3 length: 12 residues. Trimming took 7 bases from V and 4 from J, leaving 9 bases between them. Germline V CDR1 and CDR2: SNHLY, FYNNEI. The CDR3 sequence: CASKTGADTQYF. CDR3 in DNA: TGTGCCAGCAAGACCGGGGCAGATACGCAGTATTTT. The variable domain in full, with the rest retrieved from reference TRBV2 and TRBJ2-3, is EPEVTQTPSHQVTQMGQEVILRCVPISNHLYFYWYRQILGQKVEFLVSFYNNEISEKSEIFDDQFSVERPDGSNFTLKIRSTKLEDSAMYFCASKTGADTQYFGPGTRLTVL.

This sequence joins TRBV5-1 and TRBJ2-2, with D uncertain. The CDR3 is 15 residues long. Trimming cost V 1 base and J 0 bases, with 7 bases left between them. Germline-derived CDR1 and CDR2 are SGHRS and YFSETQ. The CDR3 loop is CASSLFRSNTGELFF. The CDR3 DNA sequence: TGCGCCAGCAGCTTGTTCAGGTCGAACACCGGGGAGCTGTTTTTT.

The chain has TRBV19 and TRBJ1-2, with 11 bases aligning to TRBD1. CDR3 size: 18 residues. V lost 4 bases to trimming and J lost 0 bases; unmatched junction nucleotides: 10. Per germline, CDR1 LNHDA and CDR2 SQIVND (reference sequence). CDR3 protein: CASSKGQGEFLANYGYTF. In DNA form, the CDR3 reads TGTGCCAGTAGTAAGGGACAGGGGGAATTTCTAGCTAACTATGGCTACACCTTC.

The gene calls are TRBV9 and TRBJ1-6; 7 nucleotides match TRBD1. The V segment lost 4 bases and the J segment 9 bases; nucleotides outside the gene matches: 10. Germline V gene lookup returns CDR1 SGDLS and CDR2 YYNGEE. The CDR3 sequence is 15 residues long. The CDR3 here is CASSLARDSSSPLHF. The CDR3 DNA follows: TGTGCCAGCAGCCTGGCCCGGGACAGTTCTTCACCCCTCCACTTT.

This chain connects TRBV5-8 to TRBJ2-7; 7 bases agree with TRBD1. Trimming removed 0 bases from V and 5 bases from J; junction bases left unmatched: 11. There are 16 residues in the CDR3. Germline CDR1 is SGHTS and CDR2 is YDEGEE. In DNA, the CDR3 is TGTGCCAGCAGCTTGGCCAATTTGTTCGGACAGGACGAGCAGTACTTC. Translation gives CASSLANLFGQDEQYF.

The chain is built from TRBV7-2 and TRBJ2-3; the D gene is possibly TRBD2 (7 bases). CDR1 and CDR2 (germline): SGHTA, FQGNSA. Trimming cost V 4 bases and J 0 bases, with 20 bases left between them. This CDR3 is built from 18 residues. In DNA, the CDR3 is TGTGCCAGCAGCTCGAAACTTGGGGGGGCAACTAGCACAGATACGCAGTATTTT. It is translated as CASSSKLGGATSTDTQYF.